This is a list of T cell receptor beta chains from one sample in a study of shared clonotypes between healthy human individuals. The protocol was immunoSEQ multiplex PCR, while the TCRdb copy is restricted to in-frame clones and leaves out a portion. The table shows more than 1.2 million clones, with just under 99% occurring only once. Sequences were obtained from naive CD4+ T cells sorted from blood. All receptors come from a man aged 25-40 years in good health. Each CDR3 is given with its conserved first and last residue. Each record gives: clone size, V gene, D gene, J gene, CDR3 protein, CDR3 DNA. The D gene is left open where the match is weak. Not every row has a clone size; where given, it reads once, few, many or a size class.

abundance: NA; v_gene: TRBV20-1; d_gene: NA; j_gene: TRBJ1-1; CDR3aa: CSERGGTEAFF; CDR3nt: TGCAGCGAGAGAGGGGGCACTGAAGCTTTCTTT
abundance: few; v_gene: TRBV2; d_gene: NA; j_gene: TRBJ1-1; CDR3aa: CASSRGMNTEAFF; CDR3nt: TGTGCCAGCAGTAGGGGGATGAACACTGAAGCTTTCTTT
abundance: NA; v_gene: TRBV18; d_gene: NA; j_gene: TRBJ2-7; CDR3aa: CASSPLLREQYF; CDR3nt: TGTGCCAGCTCACCTCTACTTCGCGAGCAGTACTTC
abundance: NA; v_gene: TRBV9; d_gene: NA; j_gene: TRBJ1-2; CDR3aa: CASSRGVGGPYGYTF; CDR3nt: TGTGCCAGCAGCCGGGGGGTTGGAGGGCCTTATGGCTACACCTTC
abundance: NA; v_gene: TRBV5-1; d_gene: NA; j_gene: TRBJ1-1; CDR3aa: CASRDSPNTEAFF; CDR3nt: TGCGCCAGTAGGGACTCACCGAACACTGAAGCTTTCTTT
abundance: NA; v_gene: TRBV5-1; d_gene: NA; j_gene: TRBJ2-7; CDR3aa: CASSLGGGGSYEQYF; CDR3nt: TGCGCCAGCAGCTTGGGCGGAGGGGGCTCCTACGAGCAGTACTTC
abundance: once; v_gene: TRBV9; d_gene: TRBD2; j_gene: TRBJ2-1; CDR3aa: CASSVASGRAGLFF; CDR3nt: TGTGCCAGCAGCGTAGCTAGCGGGAGGGCCGGTCTGTTCTTC
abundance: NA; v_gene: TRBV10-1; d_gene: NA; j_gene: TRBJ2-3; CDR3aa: CASRGAGDTQYF; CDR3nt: TGCGCCAGCAGGGGGGCAGGAGATACGCAGTATTTT
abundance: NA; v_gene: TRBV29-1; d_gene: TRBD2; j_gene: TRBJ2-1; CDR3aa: CSVEFGKLAGADEQFF; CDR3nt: TGCAGCGTTGAGTTCGGGAAACTAGCGGGAGCAGATGAGCAGTTCTTC
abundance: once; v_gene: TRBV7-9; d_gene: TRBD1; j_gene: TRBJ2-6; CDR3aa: CASLLAGQGARGANVLTF; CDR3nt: TGTGCCAGCCTCCTCGCGGGACAGGGGGCGCGGGGGGCCAACGTCCTGACTTTC
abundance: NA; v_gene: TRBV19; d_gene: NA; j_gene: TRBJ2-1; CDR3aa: CASSIGPGQEQFF; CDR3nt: TGTGCCAGTAGTATAGGACCGGGGCAGGAGCAGTTCTTC
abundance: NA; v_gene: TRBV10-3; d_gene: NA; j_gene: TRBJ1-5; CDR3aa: CAILGHGGGQPQHF; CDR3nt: TGTGCCATCTTAGGACACGGCGGCGGTCAGCCCCAGCATTTT
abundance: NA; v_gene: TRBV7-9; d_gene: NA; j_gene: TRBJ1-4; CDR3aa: CASSLGATNEKLFF; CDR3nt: TGTGCCAGCAGCTTAGGTGCAACTAATGAAAAACTGTTTTTT
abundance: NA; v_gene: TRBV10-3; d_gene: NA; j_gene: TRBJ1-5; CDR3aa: CAISGTVSNQPQHF; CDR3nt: TGTGCCATCAGTGGGACAGTTAGCAATCAGCCCCAGCATTTT
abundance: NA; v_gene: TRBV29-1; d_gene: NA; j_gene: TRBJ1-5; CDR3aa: CSAARGQDQPQHF; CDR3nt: TGCAGCGCCGCCCGGGGGCAAGACCAGCCCCAGCATTTT
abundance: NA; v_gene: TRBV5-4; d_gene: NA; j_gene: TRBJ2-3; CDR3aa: CASSLGAVTDTQYF; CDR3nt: TGTGCCAGCAGCTTGGGTGCCGTCACAGATACGCAGTATTTT
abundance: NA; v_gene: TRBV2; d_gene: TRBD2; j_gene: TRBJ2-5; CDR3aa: CATSPREGLMGQETQYF; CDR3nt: TGTGCCACTTCCCCGCGGGAGGGCCTCATGGGGCAAGAGACCCAGTACTTC
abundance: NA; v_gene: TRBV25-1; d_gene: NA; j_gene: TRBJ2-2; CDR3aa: CASSPLAVNTGELFF; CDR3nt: TGTGCCAGCAGTCCCCTAGCCGTGAACACCGGGGAGCTGTTTTTT
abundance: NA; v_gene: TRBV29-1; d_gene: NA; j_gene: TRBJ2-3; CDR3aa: CSVGVVSTDTQYF; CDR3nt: TGCAGCGTGGGGGTGGTAAGCACAGATACGCAGTATTTT
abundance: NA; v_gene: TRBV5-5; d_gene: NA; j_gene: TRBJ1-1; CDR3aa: CASSFLGSLEIEAFF; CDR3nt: TGTGCCAGCAGCTTTTTAGGCAGCCTAGAGATTGAAGCTTTCTTT
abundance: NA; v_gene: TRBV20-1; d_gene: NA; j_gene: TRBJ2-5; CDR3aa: CSAAQETQYF; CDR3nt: TGCAGTGCTGCTCAAGAGACCCAGTACTTC
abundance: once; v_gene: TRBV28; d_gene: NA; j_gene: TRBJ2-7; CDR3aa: CASSLSGYSYEQYF; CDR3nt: TGTGCCAGCAGTTTGTCAGGGTACAGCTACGAGCAGTACTTC
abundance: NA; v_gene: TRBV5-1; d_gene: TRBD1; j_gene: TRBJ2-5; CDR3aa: CASSPGRGQGGETQYF; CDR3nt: TGCGCCAGCAGCCCAGGGAGAGGACAGGGGGGAGAGACCCAGTACTTC
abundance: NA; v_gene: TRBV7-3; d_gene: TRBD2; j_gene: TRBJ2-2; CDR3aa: CASSLNGLANTGELFF; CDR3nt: TGTGCCAGCAGCTTAAACGGACTAGCTAACACCGGGGAGCTGTTTTTT
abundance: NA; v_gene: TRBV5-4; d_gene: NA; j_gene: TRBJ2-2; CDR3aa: CASSLASFAFTGELFF; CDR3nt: TGTGCCAGCAGCTTGGCGAGCTTCGCGTTCACCGGGGAGCTGTTTTTT
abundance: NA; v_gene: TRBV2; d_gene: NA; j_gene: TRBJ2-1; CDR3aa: CASSEDPSYNEQFF; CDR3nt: TGTGCCAGCAGTGAGGATCCTAGCTACAATGAGCAGTTCTTC
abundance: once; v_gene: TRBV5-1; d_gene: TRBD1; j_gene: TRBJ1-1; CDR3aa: CASSEGQRFTEAFF; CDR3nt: TGCGCCAGCAGCGAGGGACAGCGGTTCACTGAAGCTTTCTTT
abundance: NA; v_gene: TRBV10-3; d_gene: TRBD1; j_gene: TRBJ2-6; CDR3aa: CAISEFGTGTTGANVLTF; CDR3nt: TGTGCCATCAGTGAGTTTGGGACAGGGACCACTGGGGCCAACGTCCTGACTTTC
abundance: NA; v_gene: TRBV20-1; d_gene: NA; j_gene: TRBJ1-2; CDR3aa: CSARRQWGYTF; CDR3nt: TGCAGTGCTAGAAGGCAGTGGGGCTACACCTTC
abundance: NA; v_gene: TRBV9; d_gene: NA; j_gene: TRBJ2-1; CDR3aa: CASSAGANPAYNEQFF; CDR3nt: TGTGCCAGCAGCGCCGGGGCAAACCCCGCCTACAATGAGCAGTTCTTC
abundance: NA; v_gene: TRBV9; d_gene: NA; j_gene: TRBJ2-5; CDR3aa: CASSEGPQETQYF; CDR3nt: TGTGCCAGCAGCGAGGGACCGCAGGAGACCCAGTACTTC
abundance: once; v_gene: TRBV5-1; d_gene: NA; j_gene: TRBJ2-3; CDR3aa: CASSLEGDTDTQYF; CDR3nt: TGCGCCAGCAGCTTGGAGGGGGATACGGATACGCAGTATTTT
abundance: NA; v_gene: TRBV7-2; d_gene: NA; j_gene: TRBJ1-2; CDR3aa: CASSGRTANYGYTF; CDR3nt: TGTGCCAGCAGCGGCCGGACGGCTAACTATGGCTACACCTTC
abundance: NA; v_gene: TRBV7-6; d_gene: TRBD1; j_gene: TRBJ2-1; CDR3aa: CASSRSGQGAQLGYNEQFF; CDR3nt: TGTGCCAGCAGCCGTTCGGGACAGGGAGCGCAGTTGGGGTACAATGAGCAGTTCTTC
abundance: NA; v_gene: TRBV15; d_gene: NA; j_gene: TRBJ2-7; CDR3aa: CATSRGGGPSGLRDEQYF; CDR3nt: TGTGCCACCAGCAGGGGGGGCGGTCCTAGCGGCCTAAGGGACGAGCAGTACTTC
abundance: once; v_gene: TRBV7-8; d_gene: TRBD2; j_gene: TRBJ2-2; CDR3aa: CASSLMRTSGRVTGELFF; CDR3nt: TGTGCCAGCAGCTTAATGAGGACTAGCGGGAGAGTCACCGGGGAGCTGTTTTTT
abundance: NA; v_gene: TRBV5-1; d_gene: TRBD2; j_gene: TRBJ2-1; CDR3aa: CASRTRGLAGGGNEQFF; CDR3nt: TGCGCCAGCAGGACCCGGGGACTAGCGGGAGGGGGCAATGAGCAGTTCTTC
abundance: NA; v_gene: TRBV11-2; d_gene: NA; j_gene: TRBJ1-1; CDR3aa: CASSSGVNTEAFF; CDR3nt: TGTGCCAGCAGCTCAGGGGTGAACACTGAAGCTTTCTTT
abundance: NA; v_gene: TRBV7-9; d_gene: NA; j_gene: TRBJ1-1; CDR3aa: CASSFGPDTEAFF; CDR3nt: TGTGCCAGCAGCTTTGGGCCTGACACTGAAGCTTTCTTT
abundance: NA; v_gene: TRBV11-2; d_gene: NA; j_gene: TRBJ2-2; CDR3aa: CASSLDQRHVWTGELFF; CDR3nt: TGTGCCAGCAGCTTAGATCAAAGGCACGTATGGACCGGGGAGCTGTTTTTT
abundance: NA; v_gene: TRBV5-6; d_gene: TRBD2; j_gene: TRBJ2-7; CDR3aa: CASSFRQRGSYEQYF; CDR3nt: TGTGCCAGCAGCTTCCGACAGCGGGGTTCCTACGAGCAGTACTTC
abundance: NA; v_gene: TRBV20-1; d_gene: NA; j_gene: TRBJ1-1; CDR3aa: CSARGATEAFF; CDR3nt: TGCAGTGCTAGGGGGGCCACTGAAGCTTTCTTT
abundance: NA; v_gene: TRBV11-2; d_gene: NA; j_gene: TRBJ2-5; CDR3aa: CASSLESLAGGQETQYF; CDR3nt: TGTGCCAGCAGCTTAGAATCTTTGGCAGGGGGGCAAGAGACCCAGTACTTC
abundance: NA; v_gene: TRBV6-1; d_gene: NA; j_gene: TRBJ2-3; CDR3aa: CASSEAGPASTDTQYF; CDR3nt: TGTGCCAGCAGTGAAGCCGGACCAGCTAGCACAGATACGCAGTATTTT
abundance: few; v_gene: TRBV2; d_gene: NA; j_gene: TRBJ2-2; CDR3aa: CASTSPLDTGELFF; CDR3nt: TGTGCCAGCACTAGCCCCCTTGACACCGGGGAGCTGTTTTTT
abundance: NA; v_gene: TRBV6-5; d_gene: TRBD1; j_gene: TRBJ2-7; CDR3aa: CASSPDRGSVYEQYF; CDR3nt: TGTGCCAGCAGTCCCGACAGGGGTAGTGTTTACGAGCAGTACTTC
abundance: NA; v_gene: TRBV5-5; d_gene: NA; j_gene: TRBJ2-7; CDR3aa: CASSPGPDVSYEQYF; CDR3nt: TGTGCCAGCAGCCCCGGGCCTGATGTTTCCTACGAGCAGTACTTC
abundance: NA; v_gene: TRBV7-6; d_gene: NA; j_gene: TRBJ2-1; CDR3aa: CASSLGTANNEQFF; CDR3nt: TGTGCCAGCAGCCTGGGGACTGCCAACAATGAGCAGTTCTTC
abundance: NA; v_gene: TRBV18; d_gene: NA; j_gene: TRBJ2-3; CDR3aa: CASSPPGGGVLRTDTQYF; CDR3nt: TGTGCCAGCTCACCACCAGGTGGCGGGGTTTTGCGCACAGATACGCAGTATTTT
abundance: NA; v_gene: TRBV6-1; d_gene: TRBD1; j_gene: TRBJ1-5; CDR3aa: CASSETGAYQPQHF; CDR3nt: TGTGCCAGCAGTGAGACAGGGGCCTATCAGCCCCAGCATTTT
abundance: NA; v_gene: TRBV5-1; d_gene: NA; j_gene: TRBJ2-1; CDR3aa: CASSEDSSYNEQFF; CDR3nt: TGCGCCAGCAGTGAGGACAGCTCCTACAATGAGCAGTTCTTC
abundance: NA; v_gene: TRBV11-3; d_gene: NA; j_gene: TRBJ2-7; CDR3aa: CASSSWGAHEQYF; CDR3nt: TGTGCCAGCAGCTCATGGGGAGCCCACGAGCAGTACTTC
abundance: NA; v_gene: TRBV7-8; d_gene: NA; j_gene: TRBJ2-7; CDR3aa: CASSLASGAERAF; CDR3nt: TGTGCCAGCAGCTTAGCTTCGGGGGCAGAGCGCGCCTTC